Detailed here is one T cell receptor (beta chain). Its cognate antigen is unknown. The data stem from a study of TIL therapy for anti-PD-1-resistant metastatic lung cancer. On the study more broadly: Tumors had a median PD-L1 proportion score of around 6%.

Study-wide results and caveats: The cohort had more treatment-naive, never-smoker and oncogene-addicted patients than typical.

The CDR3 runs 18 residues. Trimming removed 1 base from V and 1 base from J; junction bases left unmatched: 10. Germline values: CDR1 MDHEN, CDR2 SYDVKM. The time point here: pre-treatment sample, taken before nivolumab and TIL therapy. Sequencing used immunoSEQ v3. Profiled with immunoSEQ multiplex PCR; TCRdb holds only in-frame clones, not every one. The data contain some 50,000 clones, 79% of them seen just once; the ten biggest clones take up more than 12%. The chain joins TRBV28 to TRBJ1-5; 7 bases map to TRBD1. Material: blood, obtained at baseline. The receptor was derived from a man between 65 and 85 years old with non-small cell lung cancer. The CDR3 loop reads CASSLSLLTGKSNQPQHF. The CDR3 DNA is TGTGCCAGCAGTTTATCACTCTTGACAGGGAAAAGCAATCAGCCCCAGCATTTT.